This TCR beta chain was profiled in a study of T cell repertoires in cytomegalovirus infection. For the study at large: Indicated by public TCR beta signatures were CMV infection and matching HLA type. Study findings and constraints: Predominance within the ex vivo response was attributable to HLA-C-restricted CMV-specific TCR beta clonotypes.

MiXCR, applied by TCRdb to the reads, yields one record per CDR3 protein. The table has over 120,000 distinct CDR3 sequences, 32% seen once. This clonotype was seen at least ten times. Its antigen is as yet unknown. The receptor's source is a human donor in good health (CMV status not recorded). Some clones in this sample may be carry-over from other donors' samples. This material consisted of CD8+ T cells from cultured PBMCs, taken from culture after CMV antigen stimulation.

CDR3 sequence (DNA): TGTGCCAGCAGCCACGGGACAGGGTCAGGGAACACTGAAGCTTTCTTT. Translation: CASSHGTGSGNTEAFF. The rearrangement joins TRBV7-2 to TRBJ1-1; TRBD1 matches 9 bases. V lost 5 bases, J lost 1 base, and 8 bases stayed unmatched. This CDR3 comprises 16 residues. The germline V gene encodes CDR1 SGHTA and CDR2 FQGNSA.